Presented here are 21 T cell receptor beta chains from one specimen sequenced in a study of shared clonotypes between healthy human individuals. Repertoires were generated with immunoSEQ multiplex PCR, while TCRdb's copy carries only in-frame clones and drops some. The sample holds about 990,000 clones, around 78% seen once. Sequencing was performed on memory CD4+ T cells from PBMCs. As for subset: CD45RA-negative fraction. The source of these receptors is a man younger than 35 in good health. Some clones in this sample may be carry-over from other donors' samples.

This chain uses TRBV28 with TRBJ1-5; D is unclear. CDR1 and CDR2 (germline): MDHEN, SYDVKM. V was trimmed by 3 bases and J by 6 bases, leaving 6 bases between them. The CDR3 has 12 residues. The CDR3 DNA follows: TGTGCCAGCAGTTTGTTTGCTCAGCCCCAGCATTTT. Translation: CASSLFAQPQHF.

This sequence joins TRBV29-1 and TRBJ2-7; 8 bases are shared with TRBD2. The CDR3 consists of 17 residues. The V gene end was trimmed by 6 bases and the J gene end by 6 bases; junction bases not matched to a gene: 22. CDR1 and CDR2 from the germline V gene are SQVTM and ANQGSEA. The DNA of the CDR3 is TGCAGCGTATTGGGGCTAGCGGGCGGAACCTACCAACCCGAGCAGTACTTC. Translating it yields CSVLGLAGGTYQPEQYF.

Notes on this clone: Other DNA sequences of this sample code for an identical CDR3. The CDR3 DNA reads as TGTGCCAGCAGCCAAGAGAGGGAGACCCAGTACTTC. Amino acid sequence: CASSQERETQYF. The chain carries TRBV4-2 and TRBJ2-5; D uncertain. V shed 0 bases and J shed 5 bases, with 4 bases lying between them. This CDR3 region has 12 residues. The germline V gene has CDR1 LGHNA and CDR2 YNFKEQ.

This clone was counted between two and nine times. This sequence joins TRBV7-2 and TRBJ2-5; TRBD2 matches 9 bases. Per germline, CDR1 SGHTA and CDR2 FQGNSA. Trimming removed 8 bases from V and 5 bases from J; junction bases left unmatched: 9. The CDR3 is 14 residues long. CDR3 sequence: CASARGRAWETQYF. DNA of the CDR3: TGTGCCAGCGCCCGCGGGAGGGCCTGGGAGACCCAGTACTTC.

The chain joins TRBV27 to TRBJ1-2; TRBD1 aligns across 9 bases. Germline lookup yields CDR1 MNHEY and CDR2 SMNVEV (reference sequence). This CDR3 comprises 15 residues. The J segment lost 2 bases and the V segment lost 2 bases, leaving 3 bases of the junction unmatched. The CDR3 region has the DNA TGTGCCAGCAGTTTAATTGGACAGGGGAACTATGGCTACACCTTC. This encodes CASSLIGQGNYGYTF.

The rearrangement joins TRBV5-1 to TRBJ2-5; TRBD2 matches at 9 bases. Germline lookup yields CDR1 SGHRS and CDR2 YFSETQ. This CDR3 spans 18 amino acids. Trimming at V came to 6 bases and at J to 4 bases, leaving 19 bases not matched to a gene. CDR3 loop: CASTLPKRVAGVLETQYF. CDR3 coding DNA: TGCGCCAGCACCCTCCCGAAGCGGGTAGCGGGAGTGTTAGAGACCCAGTACTTC.

V and J are TRBV5-4 and TRBJ2-3; D unclear. V lost 7 bases and J 2 bases, leaving 8 bases between the germline ends. Germline-derived CDR1 and CDR2 are SGHNT and YYREEE (reference sequence). The CDR3 is made up of 12 amino acids. This CDR3 is CASGVNTDTQYF. The CDR3 coding sequence is TGTGCCAGCGGGGTCAACACAGATACGCAGTATTTT.

The J gene is TRBJ1-5, the V gene TRBV6-6; D not certain. Germline V gives CDR1 MNHNY, CDR2 SVGAGI (reference sequence). The CDR3 is 15 amino acids. V lost 9 bases and J lost 0, with 15 bases in between. The CDR3 is CASRGMTYSNQPQHF. CDR3 DNA: TGTGCCAGTCGCGGGATGACATATAGCAATCAGCCCCAGCATTTT.

This clone has only one observation. This rearrangement joins TRBV4-3 to TRBJ2-7; TRBD2 agrees at 8 bases. Germline V gene sequence: CDR1 LGHNA, CDR2 YSLEER. The CDR3 loop spans 15 amino acids. The V gene end was trimmed by 4 bases and the J gene end by 0 bases; junction bases not matched to a gene: 5. The CDR3 bases are TGCGCCAGCAGCCCTCGGACTAGCCCCTCCTACGAGCAGTACTTC. Its translation is CASSPRTSPSYEQYF.

V gene TRBV4-1 combines with J gene TRBJ2-1, with D unresolved. The germline V gene has CDR1 MGHRA and CDR2 YSYEKL. V was cut by 1 base and J by 2 bases, with 15 bases left in between. The CDR3 is 17 amino acids. The CDR3 DNA reads TGCGCCAGCAGCCAAGTTCGAGCCGAAACGGCCTACAATGAGCAGTTCTTC. It codes for CASSQVRAETAYNEQFF.

The chain carries TRBV28 and TRBJ1-5; TRBD1 matches 8 bases. The CDR3 spans 15 residues. The V and J ends lost 6 bases and 4 bases, in that order; junction bases with no gene match: 8. The germline V gene has CDR1 MDHEN and CDR2 SYDVKM. CDR3 bases: TGTGCCAGCAGCCGGACAGGGATGTGGAATCAGCCCCAGCATTTT. Translated: CASSRTGMWNQPQHF.

This rearrangement joins TRBV5-1 to TRBJ2-7, with D possibly being TRBD2 (5 bases). V was shortened by 4 bases and J by 2 bases, with 16 bases between the two germline ends. This CDR3 comprises 15 residues. In germline, CDR1 is SGHRS, CDR2 YFSETQ. The CDR3 sequence: CASSPGRGFTYEQYF. For the CDR3, the DNA is TGCGCCAGCAGCCCTGGACGGGGTTTCACCTACGAGCAGTACTTC.

The rearrangement uses TRBV5-4 and TRBJ2-1; D may be TRBD1 or TRBD2 (7 bases each). The CDR3 is 16 residues long. Germline values: CDR1 SGHNT, CDR2 YYREEE (reference sequence). V was cut by 4 bases and J by 4 bases, with 18 bases left in between. CDR3 coding DNA: TGTGCCAGCAGCCCGAGGGGGGGACAGATTTACAATGAGCAGTTCTTC. Its translation is CASSPRGGQIYNEQFF.

The rearrangement joins TRBV19 to TRBJ1-4, with D unresolved. CDR1 and CDR2 from the germline V gene are LNHDA and SQIVND (reference sequence). CDR3 length: 14 amino acids. Trimming pared 3 bases from V and 0 bases from J, leaving 5 bases between. DNA for the CDR3: TGTGCCAGTAGTATCGGAACAACTAATGAAAAACTGTTTTTT. The encoded protein is CASSIGTTNEKLFF.

This clone was seen just once. This chain joins TRBV27 and TRBJ1-1, with TRBD1 matching 8 bases. CDR3 length: 14 amino acids. Germline trimming cut 4 bases from V and 3 bases from J; bases unmatched to any gene: 4. CDR1 is MNHEY, CDR2 SMNVEV, per germline (reference sequence). CDR3 DNA sequence: TGTGCCAGCAGTTCGTACAGGGGGGACACTGAAGCTTTCTTT. Protein product: CASSSYRGDTEAFF.

This clone turned up a few times. The chain joins TRBV4-1 to TRBJ2-2; TRBD1 matches 8 bases. Unmatched junction bases numbered 9, after V lost 1 base and J lost 5 bases. Germline values: CDR1 MGHRA, CDR2 YSYEKL. The CDR3 sequence is 17 residues long. Written as DNA, the CDR3 is TGCGCCAGCAGCCAAGTGGGACAGGCTTTGACGACCGGGGAGCTGTTTTTT. This translates into CASSQVGQALTTGELFF.

V and J are TRBV18 and TRBJ2-7; D perhaps matches TRBD1 (5 bases). V was clipped by 4 bases and J by 7 bases, with 8 bases between them. Germline V gene data show CDR1 as KGHSH and CDR2 as LQKENI. The CDR3 is 11 amino acids. The CDR3 reads CASSLKGEQYF. As DNA, the CDR3 is TGTGCCAGCTCACTCAAGGGGGAGCAGTACTTC.

This rearrangement joins TRBV28 to TRBJ2-7; possibly TRBD1 for D (5 bases). V gave up 6 bases and J gave up 4 bases, with 13 bases separating them. This CDR3 contains 13 residues. Per the germline V gene, CDR1 is MDHEN and CDR2 is SYDVKM. CDR3 DNA: TGTGCCAGCAGGACATCAGGGCAGTACGAGCAGTACTTC. It codes for CASRTSGQYEQYF.

The chain combines TRBV9 with TRBJ2-3, with TRBD2 matching over 7 bases. From germline, CDR1 is SGDLS and CDR2 YYNGEE. V was pared by 0 bases and J by 6 bases, with 10 bases of the junction left unmatched. The CDR3 sequence is 16 residues long. The DNA of the CDR3 is TGTGCCAGCAGCGTAGGGTCAAGCGGGATGGGTGATACGCAGTATTTT. As protein: CASSVGSSGMGDTQYF.

V usage is TRBV25-1 and J usage is TRBJ2-7, with D tentatively TRBD1 (6 bases). The germline V gene encodes CDR1 MGHDK and CDR2 SYGVNS. The CDR3 has 13 residues. V lost 4 bases and J 8 bases, leaving 15 bases between the germline ends. The CDR3 spells CASSATGTPKQYF. The CDR3 DNA is TGTGCCAGCAGTGCCACTGGGACACCTAAGCAGTACTTC.

The chain links TRBV28 to TRBJ1-4; weak D call: TRBD1 (6 bases). Trimming took off 3 bases at V and 6 bases at J, with 17 bases between the two ends. CDR1 and CDR2 (germline): MDHEN, SYDVKM. The CDR3 is made up of 16 amino acids. CDR3 in amino acids: CASSFLGGAGDEKLFF. CDR3 DNA: TGTGCCAGCAGTTTTCTGGGGGGCGCGGGTGATGAAAAACTGTTTTTT. The whole variable domain, filled in from reference TRBV28 and TRBJ1-4, reads DVKVTQSSRYLVKRTGEKVFLECVQDMDHENMFWYRQDPGLGLRLIYFSYDVKMKEKGDIPEGYSVSREKKERFSLILESASTNQTSMYLCASSFLGGAGDEKLFFGSGTQLSVL.